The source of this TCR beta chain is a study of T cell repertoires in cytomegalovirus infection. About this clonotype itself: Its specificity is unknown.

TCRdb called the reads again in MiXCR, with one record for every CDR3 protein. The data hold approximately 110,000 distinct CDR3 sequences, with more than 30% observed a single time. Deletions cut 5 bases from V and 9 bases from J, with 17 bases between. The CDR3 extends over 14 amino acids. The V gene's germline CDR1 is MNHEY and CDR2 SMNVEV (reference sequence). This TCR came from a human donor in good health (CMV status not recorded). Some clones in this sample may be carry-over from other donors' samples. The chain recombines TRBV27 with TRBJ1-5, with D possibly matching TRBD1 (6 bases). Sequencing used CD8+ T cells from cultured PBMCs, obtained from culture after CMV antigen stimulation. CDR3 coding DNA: TGTGCCAGCAGTCCCCTGGGGGGGGCCCGGCCCCAGCATTTT. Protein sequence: CASSPLGGARPQHF.